The 18 T cell receptor beta chains listed next were all sequenced from one sample in a study of response to subunit inactivated influenza vaccine. TCRdb re-called the RT-PCR reads with MiXCR, one entry per CDR3 protein. Found here are roughly 520,000 distinct CDR3 sequences, roughly 27% of them singletons; the top ten hold 1.5% to 2%. Source: CD4+ T cells sorted from PBMCs, taken more than 4 days after vaccination. Receptors were obtained from a man aged 50 to 59 who received an inactivated influenza vaccine.

In this sample, this clonotype turned up a few times. The chain employs TRBV6-1 and TRBJ2-3; D gene uncertain. The germline CDR1 and CDR2 sequences are MNHNS and SASEGT. The CDR3 is 13 residues long. V was cut by 8 bases and J by 0 bases, with 9 bases left in between. Written as DNA, the CDR3 is TGTGCCAGCCGAACCCCTAGCACAGATACGCAGTATTTT. Translation gives CASRTPSTDTQYF.

This clonotype was observed a few times. V and J are TRBV7-9 and TRBJ2-1; TRBD1 is a possible D gene (6 bases). The germline CDR1 and CDR2 sequences are SEHNR and FQNEAQ (reference sequence). The CDR3 covers 14 residues. Trimming removed 5 bases at V and 7 bases at J, with 15 bases between. This CDR3 is CASSPARDKNEQFF. The CDR3 DNA is TGTGCCAGCAGCCCCGCTCGGGACAAGAATGAGCAGTTCTTC.

The chain couples TRBV4-3 to TRBJ1-1, with a possible D match to TRBD1 (6 bases). Trimming left V 3 bases short and J 1 base short, with 9 bases between. Germline CDR1 LGHNA, CDR2 YSLEER. The CDR3 loop spans 14 amino acids. CDR3 region: CASSQDRSNTEAFF. The CDR3 DNA is TGCGCCAGCAGCCAGGACAGATCGAACACTGAAGCTTTCTTT.

The J gene is TRBJ1-2, the V gene TRBV7-2; D remains unclear. Germline V lookup: CDR1 SGHTA, CDR2 FQGNSA. This CDR3 contains 14 residues. The ends were cut back, 1 base at V and 3 bases at J, with 9 bases in the middle. Written as DNA, the CDR3 is TGTGCCAGCAGCTTAGAGAGAGGGCACTATGGCTACACCTTC. Encoded protein: CASSLERGHYGYTF.

This sequence joins TRBV6-2 or TRBV6-3 and TRBJ2-5; D may be TRBD1 (6 bases). CDR3 length: 17 amino acids. Germline CDR1 MNHEY, CDR2 SVGEGT. V shed 7 bases and J shed 5 bases, with 26 bases lying between them. The CDR3 region is CASTTDPLQGGYETQYF. The CDR3 DNA reads as TGTGCCAGCACCACCGACCCCTTACAGGGTGGCTACGAGACCCAGTACTTC.

This clonotype was seen more than once but under ten times. This chain joins TRBV12-3 or TRBV12-4 and TRBJ1-4; perhaps TRBD1 as D (5 bases). There are 14 residues in the CDR3. V gave up 8 bases and J gave up 5 bases, with 15 bases separating them. The CDR3 DNA is TGTGCCAGCGGAAGGGACGGGCGAAATGAAAAACTGTTTTTT. Translated, it gives CASGRDGRNEKLFF.

The chain couples TRBV20-1 to TRBJ2-7; 7 bases map to TRBD1. The junction had 9 bases not matched to a gene; V was cut back by 6 bases and J by 1 base. CDR1 and CDR2 (germline): DFQATT, SNEGSKA (reference sequence). This CDR3 is 14 amino acids long. DNA for the CDR3: TGCAGTGCCGAAGACAGGGCTAAGTCCTACGAGCAGTACTTC. Protein sequence: CSAEDRAKSYEQYF.

V and J are TRBV20-1 and TRBJ2-3; the match to TRBD2 covers 13 bases. The CDR3 spans 15 residues. Trimming took 6 bases from V and 4 from J; bases not matched to a gene: 7. Germline CDR1 DFQATT, CDR2 SNEGSKA (reference sequence). The DNA for the CDR3 is TGCAGTGCGACTTCCGGGACTAGCGGGGCAGATACGCAGTATTTT. Protein product: CSATSGTSGADTQYF.

This clonotype was detected a few times. This sequence joins TRBV10-1 and TRBJ2-1; 12 nucleotides line up with TRBD2. This CDR3 is 15 amino acids long. V lost 1 base, J lost 7 bases, and 2 bases stayed unmatched. CDR1 is WNHNN and CDR2 is SYGVQD in the germline V gene (reference sequence). The CDR3 nucleotides are TGCGCCAGCAGTGAGTTCACTAGCGGGGGGAATGAGCAGTTCTTC. Amino acids: CASSEFTSGGNEQFF.

CDR3 coding DNA: TGCGCCAGCAGCCAAGACGGGAGGGGGTTAGGCGAGCAGTACTTC. Protein sequence: CASSQDGRGLGEQYF. The V gene is TRBV4-3, the J gene TRBJ2-7; TRBD2 matches 8 bases. The CDR3 runs 15 residues. The trim removed 0 bases at V and 6 bases at J, leaving 7 bases unmatched. From germline, CDR1 is LGHNA and CDR2 YSLEER.

In DNA form, the CDR3 reads TGTGCCAGCAGCTCCTGGCGGGGACAGGAGCTTATCTATGGCTACACCTTC. It translates to CASSSWRGQELIYGYTF. The rearrangement links TRBV11-2 to TRBJ1-2; 8 bases are shared with TRBD1. The CDR3 length is 17 residues. V lost 4 bases to trimming and J lost 4 bases; unmatched junction nucleotides: 14. Germline CDR1 reads SGHAT; CDR2 reads FQNNGV.

The V call is TRBV12-3 or TRBV12-4, the J call TRBJ2-1, with 9 nucleotides matching TRBD2. V was pared by 3 bases and J by 2 bases, with 2 bases of the junction left unmatched. This CDR3 is built from 15 residues. The CDR3 protein is CASSFEREAYNEQFF. Written as DNA, the CDR3 is TGTGCCAGCAGTTTTGAGCGGGAGGCCTACAATGAGCAGTTCTTC.

This clonotype came up many times. The rearrangement links TRBV7-2 to TRBJ2-5; 9 nucleotides agree with TRBD2. The CDR3 has 15 amino acids. Germline V gene sequence: CDR1 SGHTA, CDR2 FQGNSA. The trim removed 5 bases at V and 4 bases at J, leaving 8 bases unmatched. CDR3 residues: CASSPRISGRETQYF. DNA for the CDR3: TGTGCCAGCAGCCCCCGTATTAGCGGGAGAGAGACCCAGTACTTC.

Only a few counts were recorded for this clonotype. The chain uses TRBV3-1 and TRBJ2-7, with D perhaps matching TRBD2 (5 bases). V gave up 3 bases and J gave up 7 bases, with 16 bases separating them. The CDR3 runs to 14 residues. CDR1 and CDR2 (germline): LGHDT, YNNKEL (reference sequence). The CDR3 loop reads CASSHGMSLWEQYF. The CDR3, as DNA: TGTGCCAGCAGCCACGGGATGTCCCTTTGGGAGCAGTACTTC.

This clonotype was detected only a few times. V usage is TRBV7-2 and J usage is TRBJ1-2; TRBD1 is a possible D gene (5 bases). Trimming shortened V by 1 base and J by 2 bases, and 8 bases separated the two germline ends. The CDR3 runs to 14 residues. Germline V gene lookup returns CDR1 SGHTA and CDR2 FQGNSA. Written as DNA, the CDR3 is TGTGCCAGCAGCTTAGGGACACCCAACTATGGCTACACCTTC. Translated: CASSLGTPNYGYTF.

The sample holds a few counts of this clonotype. The CDR3 region has the DNA TGTGCCAGCCGAGCAGGGGGCTTCGGCTACGAGCAGTACTTC. Translating gives CASRAGGFGYEQYF. The rearrangement links TRBV7-2 to TRBJ2-7, with 8 bases identical to TRBD1. CDR3 length: 14 amino acids. Germline assignment: CDR1 SGHTA and CDR2 FQGNSA. With V trimmed by 8 bases and J by 3 bases, 9 bases remained unmatched. The full variable domain, its missing parts supplied by reference TRBV7-2 and TRBJ2-7, is GAGVSQSPSNKVTEKGKDVELRCDPISGHTALYWYRQSLGQGLEFLIYFQGNSAPDKSGLPSDRFSAERTGGSVSTLTIQRTQQEDSAVYLCASRAGGFGYEQYFGPGTRLTVT.

V usage is TRBV5-6 and J usage is TRBJ2-5; 11 bases agree with TRBD2. The ends lost 5 bases at V and 1 base at J; junction bases unmatched: 7. The CDR3 covers 16 residues. Germline V lookup: CDR1 SGHDT, CDR2 YYEEEE. The CDR3 coding sequence is TGTGCCAGCAGTTGGAGGGGGACTAGCGGCCAAGAGACCCAGTACTTC. Translated: CASSWRGTSGQETQYF.

The genes are TRBV7-2 and TRBJ1-1; D not certain. CDR1 SGHTA and CDR2 FQGNSA come from the germline V gene. Trimming removed 6 bases at V and 10 bases at J, with 12 bases between. The CDR3 has 11 amino acids. CDR3 coding DNA: TGTGCCAGCAGATGGGAGTCGGGAGCTTTCTTT. The encoded protein is CASRWESGAFF.